Listed below are T cell receptor beta chains from one sample, sequenced in a study of blood T cell repertoires in COVID-19. The repertoire was sequenced with immunoSEQ multiplex PCR; TCRdb's copy has only in-frame clones and lacks some. Of some 170,000 clones listed, around 82% are singletons. The sample taken for sequencing was peripheral blood. Receptor source: a man in his 60s with active or convalescent COVID-19. CDR3s include the opening cysteine and the closing phenylalanine or tryptophan. The order of the fields is CDR3 protein, CDR3 DNA, CDR3 length, D gene, J gene, clone size, V gene. A D gene is named only where the DNA matches it firmly. Clone size is given for some rows only: seen once, a few or many times, or a class if the clone is expanded.

CDR3 protein: CASSPGLDREQFF
CDR3 DNA: TGTGCCAGCTCACCCGGACTAGATCGTGAGCAGTTCTTC
CDR3 length: 13
D gene: TRBD2
J gene: TRBJ2-1
clone size: once
V gene: TRBV18

CDR3 protein: CASSLGTSGGAYGTQYF
CDR3 DNA: TGTGCCAGCAGCTTAGGGACTAGCGGGGGAGCCTACGGGACCCAGTACTTC
CDR3 length: 17
D gene: TRBD2
J gene: TRBJ2-5
clone size: -
V gene: TRBV11-2

CDR3 protein: CASTSGTSYNEQFF
CDR3 DNA: TGTGCCAGTACCTCGGGGACATCCTACAATGAGCAGTTCTTC
CDR3 length: 14
D gene: -
J gene: TRBJ2-1
clone size: -
V gene: TRBV19

CDR3 protein: CASSQESDNSPLHF
CDR3 DNA: TGTGCCAGCAGCCAGGAGTCGGATAATTCACCCCTCCACTTT
CDR3 length: 14
D gene: -
J gene: TRBJ1-6
clone size: -
V gene: TRBV4-2

CDR3 protein: CASSNDRWGNTEAFF
CDR3 DNA: TGTGCCAGCAGCAATGACAGGTGGGGGAACACTGAAGCTTTCTTT
CDR3 length: 15
D gene: -
J gene: TRBJ1-1
clone size: -
V gene: TRBV7-9

CDR3 protein: CASRRGLGANVLTF
CDR3 DNA: TGTGCGTCGCGCAGGGGGCTTGGGGCCAACGTCCTGACTTTC
CDR3 length: 14
D gene: TRBD1
J gene: TRBJ2-6
clone size: -
V gene: TRBV28

CDR3 protein: CASSLAGGPDTQYF
CDR3 DNA: TGTGCCAGCAGTCTAGCGGGAGGTCCAGATACGCAGTATTTT
CDR3 length: 14
D gene: TRBD2
J gene: TRBJ2-3
clone size: -
V gene: TRBV27

CDR3 protein: CASSELSGTLSYEQYF
CDR3 DNA: TGCGCCAGCAGCGAACTCAGCGGGACCCTCTCCTACGAGCAGTACTTC
CDR3 length: 16
D gene: TRBD2
J gene: TRBJ2-7
clone size: -
V gene: TRBV5-1

CDR3 protein: CASSSPKRGGRYNEQFF
CDR3 DNA: TGTGCCAGCAGCTCCCCTAAGCGGGGGGGCCGGTACAATGAGCAGTTCTTC
CDR3 length: 17
D gene: TRBD2
J gene: TRBJ2-1
clone size: -
V gene: TRBV11-2

CDR3 protein: CASSVDSGNTEAFF
CDR3 DNA: TGTGCCAGCAGCGTAGATTCCGGGAACACTGAAGCTTTCTTT
CDR3 length: 14
D gene: -
J gene: TRBJ1-1
clone size: -
V gene: TRBV9

CDR3 protein: CASSDVGGYGYTF
CDR3 DNA: TGTGCCAGCAGTGACGTAGGAGGGTATGGCTACACCTTC
CDR3 length: 13
D gene: -
J gene: TRBJ1-2
clone size: -
V gene: TRBV6-4

CDR3 protein: CASRELSVYEQYF
CDR3 DNA: TGTGCCAGCAGAGAGTTGAGCGTCTACGAGCAGTACTTC
CDR3 length: 13
D gene: -
J gene: TRBJ2-7
clone size: once
V gene: TRBV5-8

CDR3 protein: CASSQVNPGVTGELFF
CDR3 DNA: TGTGCCAGCAGCCAAGTTAACCCAGGGGTCACCGGGGAGCTGTTTTTT
CDR3 length: 16
D gene: -
J gene: TRBJ2-2
clone size: -
V gene: TRBV3-1/TRBV3-2

CDR3 protein: CASSQDWDNPAGANVLTF
CDR3 DNA: TGCGCCAGCAGCCAAGATTGGGACAACCCAGCTGGGGCCAACGTCCTGACTTTC
CDR3 length: 18
D gene: -
J gene: TRBJ2-6
clone size: once
V gene: TRBV4-1

CDR3 protein: CATSRGTGSETQYF
CDR3 DNA: TGTGCCACCAGCAGAGGTACAGGGTCGGAGACCCAGTACTTC
CDR3 length: 14
D gene: -
J gene: TRBJ2-5
clone size: few
V gene: TRBV15

CDR3 protein: CASSLDSRDSYGYTF
CDR3 DNA: TGCGCCAGCAGCTTGGACAGTCGGGACAGCTATGGCTACACCTTC
CDR3 length: 15
D gene: TRBD1
J gene: TRBJ1-2
clone size: -
V gene: TRBV5-1

CDR3 protein: CASSETGERGYTF
CDR3 DNA: TGTGCCAGCAGTGAGACAGGGGAGCGGGGCTACACCTTC
CDR3 length: 13
D gene: TRBD1
J gene: TRBJ1-2
clone size: -
V gene: TRBV9

CDR3 protein: CASSQTSGGTQYF
CDR3 DNA: TGTGCCAGCAGCCAGACTAGCGGAGGCACGCAGTATTTT
CDR3 length: 13
D gene: TRBD2
J gene: TRBJ2-3
clone size: -
V gene: TRBV3-1/TRBV3-2

CDR3 protein: CSVETAPGYEQYF
CDR3 DNA: TGCAGCGTTGAGACAGCCCCAGGGTACGAGCAGTACTTC
CDR3 length: 13
D gene: -
J gene: TRBJ2-7
clone size: -
V gene: TRBV29-1

CDR3 protein: CASSLVGVGNTIYF
CDR3 DNA: TGCGCCAGCAGCTTGGTTGGAGTTGGAAACACCATATATTTT
CDR3 length: 14
D gene: -
J gene: TRBJ1-3
clone size: once
V gene: TRBV5-1

CDR3 protein: CASSWAGDYGYTF
CDR3 DNA: TGTGCCAGCAGCTGGGCCGGGGACTATGGCTACACCTTC
CDR3 length: 13
D gene: -
J gene: TRBJ1-2
clone size: -
V gene: TRBV6-5

CDR3 protein: CASSLVAGVNSPLHF
CDR3 DNA: TGCGCCAGCAGCTTGGTAGCCGGGGTCAATTCACCCCTCCACTTT
CDR3 length: 15
D gene: -
J gene: TRBJ1-6
clone size: -
V gene: TRBV5-1

CDR3 protein: CASSVGSGPISYEQYF
CDR3 DNA: TGTGCCAGCAGCGTAGGGTCAGGTCCAATCTCCTACGAGCAGTACTTC
CDR3 length: 16
D gene: -
J gene: TRBJ2-7
clone size: -
V gene: TRBV9

CDR3 protein: CASGRTGSSYEQYF
CDR3 DNA: TGTGCCAGCGGACGGACAGGTAGCTCCTACGAGCAGTACTTC
CDR3 length: 14
D gene: TRBD1
J gene: TRBJ2-7
clone size: -
V gene: TRBV28

CDR3 protein: CASSYRTSRNTGELFF
CDR3 DNA: TGTGCCAGCAGCTACAGGACTAGCAGGAACACCGGGGAGCTGTTTTTT
CDR3 length: 16
D gene: TRBD2
J gene: TRBJ2-2
clone size: -
V gene: TRBV7-2

CDR3 protein: CASSQNTGGRETQYF
CDR3 DNA: TGTGCTAGCAGCCAAAACACGGGAGGGAGGGAGACCCAGTACTTC
CDR3 length: 15
D gene: TRBD2
J gene: TRBJ2-5
clone size: once
V gene: TRBV7-7

CDR3 protein: CSASGLAGQGPGNTIYF
CDR3 DNA: TGCAGTGCTAGTGGATTGGCGGGACAGGGCCCTGGAAACACCATATATTTT
CDR3 length: 17
D gene: TRBD1
J gene: TRBJ1-3
clone size: -
V gene: TRBV20-1

CDR3 protein: CASSQDRAGEGEETQYF
CDR3 DNA: TGCGCCAGCAGCCAAGACCGGGCGGGAGAGGGAGAGGAGACCCAGTACTTC
CDR3 length: 17
D gene: TRBD2
J gene: TRBJ2-5
clone size: -
V gene: TRBV4-1

CDR3 protein: CASGTRPGQGIAQPQHF
CDR3 DNA: TGTGCCAGTGGGACCCGGCCAGGACAGGGAATTGCTCAGCCCCAGCATTTT
CDR3 length: 17
D gene: TRBD1
J gene: TRBJ1-5
clone size: -
V gene: TRBV19

CDR3 protein: CASSKDRVQGFSYEQYF
CDR3 DNA: TGTGCCAGCAGCAAAGATAGGGTACAGGGTTTCTCCTACGAGCAGTACTTC
CDR3 length: 17
D gene: -
J gene: TRBJ2-7
clone size: once
V gene: TRBV21-1

CDR3 protein: CASSQVTSGRARTQYF
CDR3 DNA: TGCGCCAGCAGCCAAGTGACTAGCGGGAGGGCCAGGACGCAGTATTTT
CDR3 length: 16
D gene: TRBD2
J gene: TRBJ2-3
clone size: -
V gene: TRBV4-1

CDR3 protein: CASSQTGNYNSPLHF
CDR3 DNA: TGCGCCAGCAGCCAGACAGGCAACTATAATTCACCCCTCCACTTT
CDR3 length: 15
D gene: -
J gene: TRBJ1-6
clone size: -
V gene: TRBV4-1

CDR3 protein: CASSQVASTYGYTF
CDR3 DNA: TGTGCCAGCAGCCAAGTAGCAAGTACCTATGGCTACACCTTC
CDR3 length: 14
D gene: -
J gene: TRBJ1-2
clone size: -
V gene: TRBV4-2

CDR3 protein: CASSPRWSVNTGELFF
CDR3 DNA: TGCGCCAGCAGCCCCAGATGGAGTGTGAACACCGGGGAGCTGTTTTTT
CDR3 length: 16
D gene: -
J gene: TRBJ2-2
clone size: few
V gene: TRBV5-1

CDR3 protein: CASSSLGARNSNQPQHF
CDR3 DNA: TGTGCCAGCTCATCGTTAGGGGCTCGGAATAGCAATCAGCCCCAGCATTTT
CDR3 length: 17
D gene: -
J gene: TRBJ1-5
clone size: once
V gene: TRBV18

CDR3 protein: CASSPYRGTEAFF
CDR3 DNA: TGTGCCAGCAGCCCCTACAGGGGAACTGAAGCTTTCTTT
CDR3 length: 13
D gene: TRBD1
J gene: TRBJ1-1
clone size: -
V gene: TRBV3-1/TRBV3-2

CDR3 protein: CASSLDRAQPQHF
CDR3 DNA: TGTGCCAGCAGCCTGGACAGGGCTCAGCCCCAGCATTTT
CDR3 length: 13
D gene: TRBD1
J gene: TRBJ1-5
clone size: -
V gene: TRBV28

CDR3 protein: CASSPGTGDNQPQHF
CDR3 DNA: TGTGCCAGCAGCCCAGGGACAGGGGACAATCAGCCCCAGCATTTT
CDR3 length: 15
D gene: TRBD1
J gene: TRBJ1-5
clone size: few
V gene: TRBV7-6

CDR3 protein: CASGVLAGSYNEQFF
CDR3 DNA: TGTGCCAGCGGAGTCCTAGCGGGGTCCTACAATGAGCAGTTCTTC
CDR3 length: 15
D gene: TRBD2
J gene: TRBJ2-1
clone size: -
V gene: TRBV28

CDR3 protein: CASSPKGTGGSNQPQHF
CDR3 DNA: TGTGCCAGCAGCCCCAAGGGAACAGGGGGTAGCAATCAGCCCCAGCATTTT
CDR3 length: 17
D gene: TRBD1
J gene: TRBJ1-5
clone size: -
V gene: TRBV3-1/TRBV3-2

CDR3 protein: CASSQDRASGGYNEQFF
CDR3 DNA: TGTGCCAGCAGCCAAGATCGAGCTAGCGGGGGCTACAATGAGCAGTTCTTC
CDR3 length: 17
D gene: TRBD2
J gene: TRBJ2-1
clone size: -
V gene: TRBV3-1/TRBV3-2